Listed below are T cell receptor beta chains from one sample, sequenced in a study of OX40 agonist ivuxolimab in advanced cancers. Assay used: immunoSEQ multiplex PCR; TCRdb lists only in-frame clones, some missing. Among 45,000 to 65,000 clones listed, almost 90% were seen once. The sequenced sample was CD4+ or CD8+ T cells sorted from blood, obtained in a trial of the OX40 agonist ivuxolimab. The receptors stem from an adult with an advanced solid tumor such as melanoma, head and neck, liver or kidney cancer. Both conserved end residues are part of each CDR3. D genes are given only for firm matches. Size is stated for part of the rows, as once, few or many counts, or as a class when the clone is expanded.

.	TRBV27	.	TRBJ1-4	CASMSNEKLFF	TGTGCCAGCATGAGTAATGAAAAACTGTTTTTT
.	TRBV10-3	.	TRBJ2-3	CAISRDPYTDTQYF	TGTGCCATCAGCCGGGACCCTTACACAGATACGCAGTATTTT
.	TRBV2	.	TRBJ2-3	CASSEGVGGTDTQYF	TGTGCCAGCAGTGAGGGGGTGGGCGGCACAGATACGCAGTATTTT
.	TRBV4-2	.	TRBJ2-1	CASSQDLRSRSSYNEQFF	TGTGCCAGCAGCCAAGATCTCCGATCCCGGAGCTCCTACAATGAGCAGTTCTTC
.	TRBV5-4	.	TRBJ2-5	CASSIPTEETQYF	TGTGCCAGCAGCATTCCTACAGAAGAGACCCAGTACTTC
.	TRBV6-5	.	TRBJ1-5	CASSTGQGPNQPQHF	TGTGCCAGCAGCACCGGGCAGGGCCCCAATCAGCCCCAGCATTTT
.	TRBV7-3	.	TRBJ2-2	CASSLTGWAGELFF	TGTGCCAGCAGCCTAACGGGGTGGGCCGGGGAGCTGTTTTTT
few	TRBV7-3	.	TRBJ1-2	CASSLTPAGYYGYTF	TGTGCCAGCAGCTTAACGCCCGCAGGGTACTATGGCTACACCTTC
.	TRBV27	TRBD1	TRBJ2-1	CASSARDRVRNEQFF	TGTGCCAGCAGTGCCCGGGACAGGGTTAGGAATGAGCAGTTCTTC
.	TRBV6-1	.	TRBJ1-5	CASLWGSNQPQHF	TGTGCCAGCCTATGGGGAAGCAATCAGCCCCAGCATTTT
.	TRBV6-1	.	TRBJ2-2	CASSATLGGELFF	TGTGCCAGCAGTGCGACACTGGGGGGGGAGCTGTTTTTT